The sequence of this T cell receptor beta chain was determined in a study of shared clonotypes between healthy human individuals. The study's findings and limits: Among donors, the sharing of clonotypes was expected to be influenced by sequencing depth.

TCRdb's table, derived via immunoSEQ multiplex PCR, lists solely in-frame clones and lacks some. The data contain a few hundred thousand clones, roughly 84% of them seen just once; the ten biggest clones take up around 15%. The germline V gene has CDR1 SGHAT and CDR2 FQNNGV. The CDR3 extends over 15 amino acids. The ends were cut back, 7 bases at V and 1 base at J, with 16 bases in the middle. On this clone itself: The antigen is undetermined.

This TCR was sampled from a man aged 18 to 35 in good health. The chain carries TRBV11-2 and TRBJ1-2, with D possibly TRBD1 on 5 matching bases. Input material: memory CD8+ T cells sorted from blood. Subset meaning: CD45RO+ cells pooled with CCR7-negative TemRA cells. The CDR3 nucleotides read TGTGCCAGCATCCGGTGGGACGTTCGTAACTATGGCTACACCTTC. Amino acid sequence: CASIRWDVRNYGYTF.